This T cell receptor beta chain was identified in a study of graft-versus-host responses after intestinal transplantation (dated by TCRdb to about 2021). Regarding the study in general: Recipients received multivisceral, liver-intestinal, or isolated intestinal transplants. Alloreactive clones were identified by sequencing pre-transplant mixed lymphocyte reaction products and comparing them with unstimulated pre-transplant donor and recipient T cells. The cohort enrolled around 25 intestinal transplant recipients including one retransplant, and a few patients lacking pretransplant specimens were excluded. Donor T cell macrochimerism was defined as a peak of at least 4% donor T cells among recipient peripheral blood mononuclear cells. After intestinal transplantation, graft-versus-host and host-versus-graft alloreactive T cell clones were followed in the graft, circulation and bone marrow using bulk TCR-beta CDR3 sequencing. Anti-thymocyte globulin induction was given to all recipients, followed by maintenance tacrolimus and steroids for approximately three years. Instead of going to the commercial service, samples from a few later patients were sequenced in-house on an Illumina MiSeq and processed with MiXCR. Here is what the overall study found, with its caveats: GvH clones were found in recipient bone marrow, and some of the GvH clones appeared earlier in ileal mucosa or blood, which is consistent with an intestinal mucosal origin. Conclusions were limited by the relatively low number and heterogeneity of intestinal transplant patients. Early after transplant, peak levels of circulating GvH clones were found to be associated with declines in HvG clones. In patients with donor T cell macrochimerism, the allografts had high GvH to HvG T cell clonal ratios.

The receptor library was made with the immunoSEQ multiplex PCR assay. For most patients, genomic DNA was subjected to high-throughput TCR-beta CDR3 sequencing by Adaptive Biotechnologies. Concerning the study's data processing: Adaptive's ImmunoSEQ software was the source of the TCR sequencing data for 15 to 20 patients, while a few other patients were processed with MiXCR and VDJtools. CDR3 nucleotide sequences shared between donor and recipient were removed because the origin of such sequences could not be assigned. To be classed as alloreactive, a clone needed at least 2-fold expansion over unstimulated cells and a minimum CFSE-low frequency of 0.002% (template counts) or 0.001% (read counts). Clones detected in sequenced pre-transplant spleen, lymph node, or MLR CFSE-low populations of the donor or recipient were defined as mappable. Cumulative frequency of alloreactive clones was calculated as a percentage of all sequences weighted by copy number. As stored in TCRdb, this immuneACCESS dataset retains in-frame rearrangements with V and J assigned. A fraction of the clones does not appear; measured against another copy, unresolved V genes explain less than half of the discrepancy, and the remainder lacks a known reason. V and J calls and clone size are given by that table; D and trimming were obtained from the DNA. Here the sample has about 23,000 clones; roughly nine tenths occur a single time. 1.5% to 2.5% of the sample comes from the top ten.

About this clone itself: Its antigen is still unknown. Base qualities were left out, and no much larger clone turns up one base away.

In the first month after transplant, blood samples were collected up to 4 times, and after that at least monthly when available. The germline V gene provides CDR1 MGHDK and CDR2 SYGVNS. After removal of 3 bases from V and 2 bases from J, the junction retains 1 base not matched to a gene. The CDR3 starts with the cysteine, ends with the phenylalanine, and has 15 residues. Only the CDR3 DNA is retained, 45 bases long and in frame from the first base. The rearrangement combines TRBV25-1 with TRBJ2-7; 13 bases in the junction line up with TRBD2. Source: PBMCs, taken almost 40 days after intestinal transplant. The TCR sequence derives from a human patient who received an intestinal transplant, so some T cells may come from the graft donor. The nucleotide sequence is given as TGTGCCAGCAGTGAGGGGACTAGCGGGACCTACGAGCAGTACTTC. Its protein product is CASSEGTSGTYEQYF.